This passage covers 14 T cell receptor beta chains from one sample sequenced in a study of OX40 agonist ivuxolimab in advanced cancers. Here immunoSEQ multiplex PCR was the method, and the copy in TCRdb shows in-frame clones only, minus some. The data contain 98,000 or so clones, less than 90% of them singletons. The specimen was CD4+ or CD8+ T cells sorted from blood, collected in a trial of the OX40 agonist ivuxolimab. Source of these receptors: an adult with an advanced solid tumor such as melanoma, head and neck, liver or kidney cancer.

V is TRBV19 and J is TRBJ1-4; 7 positions match TRBD1. CDR3 length equals 13 residues. Germline V gives CDR1 LNHDA, CDR2 SQIVND (reference sequence). V shed 10 bases and J 6 bases; nucleotides not matched to a gene: 8. The CDR3 spells CATSDRSHEKLFF. CDR3 nucleotides: TGTGCCACCTCGGACAGGTCTCATGAAAAACTGTTTTTT.

The rearrangement joins TRBV11-2 to TRBJ1-2; no clear D. This CDR3 has 14 amino acids. Germline V gives CDR1 SGHAT, CDR2 FQNNGV. Trimming left V 3 bases short and J 4 bases short, with 12 bases between. The CDR3 DNA is TGTGCCAGCAGCTTCGGTAGCTTTTCCTATGGCTACACCTTC. Its translation: CASSFGSFSYGYTF.

This chain joins TRBV5-8 and TRBJ2-3; TRBD2 matches 12 bases. Trimming cost V 0 bases and J 2 bases; bases outside gene matches: 1. The CDR3 runs 16 residues. From germline, CDR1 is SGHTS and CDR2 YDEGEE. The CDR3 DNA follows: TGTGCCAGCAGCTTGGGACTAGCGGGAGACACAGATACGCAGTATTTT. This translates into CASSLGLAGDTDTQYF.

The J gene is TRBJ2-3, the V gene TRBV19; no firm D call. Germline CDR1 reads LNHDA; CDR2 reads SQIVND (reference sequence). This CDR3 region has 13 residues. The ends were cut back, 6 bases at V and 2 bases at J, with 9 bases in the middle. This CDR3 is CASSPTSTDTQYF. The CDR3 coding sequence is TGTGCCAGTAGCCCCACCTCCACAGATACGCAGTATTTT. The full variable domain, with the rest looked up from reference TRBV19 and TRBJ2-3, is DGGITQSPKYLFRKEGQNVTLSCEQNLNHDAMYWYRQDPGQGLRLIYYSQIVNDFQKGDIAEGYSVSREKKESFPLTVTSAQKNPTAFYLCASSPTSTDTQYFGPGTRLTVL.

This clone was counted once. DNA for the CDR3: TGTGCCAGCAGCGTAGGAGCGGGGAACTCTGGAAACACCATATATTTT. It codes for CASSVGAGNSGNTIYF. The chain recombines TRBV9 with TRBJ1-3; unclear D gene. There are 16 residues in the CDR3. Trimming pared 0 bases from V and 0 bases from J, leaving 10 bases between. Germline V lookup: CDR1 SGDLS, CDR2 YYNGEE.

The chain uses TRBV6-1 and TRBJ2-7, with D possibly being TRBD1 or TRBD2 (5 bases each). Germline CDR1 reads MNHNS; CDR2 reads SASEGT. The CDR3 has 13 amino acids. The germline V and J ends were trimmed by 2 bases and 3 bases, with 8 bases remaining between them. CDR3 DNA sequence: TGTGCCAGCAGTGAACGGGACCACTACGAGCAGTACGTC. As protein: CASSERDHYEQYV.

The V gene is TRBV2, the J gene TRBJ2-3, with TRBD1 matching over 7 bases. The germline CDR1 and CDR2 sequences are SNHLY and FYNNEI. With V trimmed by 5 bases and J by 4 bases, 6 bases remained unmatched. The CDR3 runs 14 residues. CDR3 in amino acids: CASSRQGSSDTQYF. The CDR3, as DNA: TGTGCCAGCAGTCGACAGGGATCCTCAGATACGCAGTATTTT. The variable domain in full, completed from reference TRBV2 and TRBJ2-3, reads EPEVTQTPSHQVTQMGQEVILRCVPISNHLYFYWYRQILGQKVEFLVSFYNNEISEKSEIFDDQFSVERPDGSNFTLKIRSTKLEDSAMYFCASSRQGSSDTQYFGPGTRLTVL.

Here the CDR3 DNA reads TGTGCCAGCAGCTCCCCTGGGCGGGAAGGATCCAACGTCCTGACTTTC. Translating it yields CASSSPGREGSNVLTF. This chain uses TRBV7-3 with TRBJ2-6, with D perhaps TRBD2 (6 bases). V was cut by 4 bases and J by 8 bases, with 18 bases left in between. The CDR3 has 16 residues. Germline V gene sequence: CDR1 SGHTA, CDR2 FQGTGA.

V and J are TRBV6-6 and TRBJ1-5; 7 bases align to TRBD1. The germline CDR1 and CDR2 sequences are MNHNY and SVGAGI (reference sequence). The CDR3 runs to 15 residues. Unmatched junction bases numbered 11, after V lost 8 bases and J lost 4 bases. In DNA form, the CDR3 reads TGTGCCAGCCTAAAACGGGACAGCCCGAATCAGCCCCAGCATTTT. Translation: CASLKRDSPNQPQHF.

As for this clone: The sample holds other DNA sequences that translate to the same CDR3. The V call is TRBV11-2, the J call TRBJ2-7; no definite D call. V lost 1 base and J 6 bases, leaving 4 bases between the germline ends. The germline gives CDR1 SGHAT, CDR2 FQNNGV. The CDR3 runs 11 residues. The CDR3 region is CASSLVGEQYV. In DNA, the CDR3 is TGTGCCAGCAGCTTAGTAGGCGAGCAGTACGTC.

The chain uses TRBV6-5 and TRBJ2-7; weak D call: TRBD1 (5 bases). Trimming stripped 0 bases from V and 6 bases from J, with 6 bases between. Germline CDR1 reads MNHEY; CDR2 reads SVGAGI. CDR3 size: 12 residues. CDR3 protein: CASSYSGLEQYF. The CDR3 coding sequence is TGTGCCAGCAGTTACTCGGGGCTCGAGCAGTACTTC.

This clone has only a few counts. The rearrangement links TRBV27 to TRBJ1-5, with D unresolved. This CDR3 region has 13 residues. The germline V gene has CDR1 MNHEY and CDR2 SMNVEV (reference sequence). V was pared by 5 bases and J by 5 bases, with 10 bases between. The CDR3 reads CASSPQLYQPQHF. In DNA, the CDR3 is TGTGCCAGCAGTCCGCAGCTTTATCAGCCCCAGCATTTT.

This chain uses TRBV7-9 with TRBJ1-4, with TRBD1 matching over 10 bases. Germline V CDR1 and CDR2: SEHNR, FQNEAQ (reference sequence). Losses at the gene ends were 5 bases for V and 8 bases for J; bases not matched to a gene: 8. This CDR3 is built from 15 residues. The CDR3 nucleotides read TGTGCCAGCAGCCCGCGAGGGACAGGGGTCGAAAAACTGTTTTTT. This codes for CASSPRGTGVEKLFF.

This chain uses TRBV10-3 with TRBJ2-3; maybe TRBD1 (5 bases). CDR3 size: 14 residues. V lost 9 bases to trimming and J lost 4 bases, with 17 bases between them. Germline CDR1 and CDR2: ENHRY and SYGVKD. This CDR3 is CAISGGAYADTQYF. The DNA of the CDR3 is TGTGCCATTTCCGGTGGGGCGTATGCAGATACGCAGTATTTT.